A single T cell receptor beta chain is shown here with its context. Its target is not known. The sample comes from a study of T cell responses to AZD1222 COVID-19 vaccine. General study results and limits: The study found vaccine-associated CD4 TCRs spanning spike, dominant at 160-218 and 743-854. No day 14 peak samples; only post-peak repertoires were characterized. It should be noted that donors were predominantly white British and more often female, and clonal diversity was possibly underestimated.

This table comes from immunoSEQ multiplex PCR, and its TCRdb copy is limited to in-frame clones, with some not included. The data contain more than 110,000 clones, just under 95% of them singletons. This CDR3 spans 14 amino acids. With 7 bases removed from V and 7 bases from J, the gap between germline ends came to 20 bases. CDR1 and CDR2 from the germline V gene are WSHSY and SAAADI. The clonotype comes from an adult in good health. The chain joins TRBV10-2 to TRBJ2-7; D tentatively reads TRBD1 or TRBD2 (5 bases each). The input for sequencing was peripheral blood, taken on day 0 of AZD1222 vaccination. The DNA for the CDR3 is TGCGCCAGCATCCTGGACGGGGCTGGCCGGGAGCAGTACTTC. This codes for CASILDGAGREQYF.